This T cell receptor (beta chain) originates from a study of shared clonotypes between healthy human individuals (dated by TCRdb to 2020 to 2021). Looking at the study overall: The cohort comprised a couple of women and a few men aged 18 to 49 years. To increase sequencing depth and limit assay-specific biases, TCR repertoire library preparation and sequencing were carried out by different laboratories using diverse techniques. Per donor, leukapheresis produced somewhere between about 0.85 and 10 billion PBMCs. Blood TCR repertoires of five healthy adults were deeply sequenced to estimate repertoire size and the extent of clonotype sharing between individuals. Broader findings and caveats from the paper: Only blood was sampled, and tissue TCR repertoires likely differ from those in blood. Based on pairwise subsampling, the degree of clonotype sharing among donors was expected to be affected by sequencing depth. The small number of donors limited the genetic and exposure-history diversity represented.

Worth noting for this clone: No antigen is known for it. One base away there is no much larger clone; base qualities are not given.

TCR CDR3 regions were amplified from genomic DNA by multiplex PCR using the deep immunoSEQ assay. Extracted genomic DNA from each cell subset was distributed evenly across all wells of several immunoSEQ 96-well plates, and each plate was treated as a replicate. For unsorted PBMC, each replicate PCR was loaded with approximately 300 ng genomic DNA, equivalent to approximately 33,000 T cell genomes. Ten immunoSEQ deep assay plates were used to sequence the unsorted PBMC genomic DNA. Purified libraries were quantified with a Qubit 3.0 fluorometer, sized on a Bioanalyzer 2100, and re-quantified with the KAPA Library Quantification kit. A separate single-read 150-cycle Illumina NextSeq 550 flow cell was used to sequence each immunoSEQ 96-well plate. Regarding the original processing steps: Because the immunoSEQ output held only junctional sequences and lacked quality scores, the filtering could not match the filtering applied to full-length reads. To assign V/J genes and CDR3, sequences were annotated against IMGT germline references using PyIR, a Python wrapper for IgBLAST v1.9. Reads were filtered out if the reads had weak V/J assignments (E-value above 1e-6), no CDR3, stop codons, out-of-frame junctions, or ambiguous translated residues. A V3J clonotype was defined by an identical inferred V gene, J gene, and CDR3 amino acid sequence. The percentage overlap between two repertoires was calculated by dividing the number of shared unique clonotypes by the size of the smaller repertoire. Three approaches were used to assess repertoire richness: RTK rarefaction, the Chao1 estimator, and Recon v2.1 estimates of unobserved clonotypes. As stored in TCRdb, this immuneACCESS dataset retains in-frame rearrangements with V and J assigned. A fraction of the clones does not appear; measured against another copy, unresolved V genes explain less than half of the discrepancy, and the remainder lacks a known reason. The V and J calls and clone size come from that table; D and trimming were worked out from the DNA. This sample has some 480,000 clones in its table, and 79% of those were observed once. The top ten clonotypes cover approximately 12% of the sample.

Healthy HIV-negative adults with no recently reported acute infections or vaccinations were included as donors. Every donor was a Caucasian adult residing in Nashville, Tennessee, USA. For unsorted samples, 90 million or so PBMCs were counted and genomic DNA was extracted with the QIAamp DNA Blood Mini kit. After blood collection by leukapheresis, PBMCs were isolated using Ficoll-Histopaque density gradient centrifugation and then cryopreserved in the vapor phase of liquid nitrogen. V is clipped by 7 bases and J by 6 bases, and the sequence between their germline boundaries is 13 bases long. Reading from cysteine to phenylalanine, the CDR3 counts 13 amino acids. Of all the DNA, just the CDR3 is kept, 39 bases in frame from base 1. As encoded in the germline V gene (reference sequence), CDR1 is LNHDA while CDR2 is SQIVND.

The V and J segments used are TRBV19 and TRBJ2-4; the D gene cannot be resolved reliably. The source of this sequence is a woman between 40 and 55 years old in good health. Some clones in this sample may be carry-over from other donors' samples. The sample taken for sequencing was PBMCs. The sequence in DNA is TGTGCCAGTATTACTGGGTTGAGAAACATTCAGTACTTC. This translates into CASITGLRNIQYF.